A single sample is the source of the 24 T cell receptor beta chains below, sequenced in a study of shared clonotypes between healthy human individuals. Only in-frame clones appear in the TCRdb table, and some are missing; sequencing was by immunoSEQ multiplex PCR. Of some 2,000,000 clones in the sample, approximately 96% are singletons; the top ten hold 0.1% to 0.15%. The sequencing sample was made of naive CD4+ T cells sorted from blood. The subset here: CD45RA+ positively selected. These receptor sequences come from a man younger than 30 in good health.

This clone was seen a single time. This chain uses TRBV2 with TRBJ1-5, with a tentative D call TRBD1 (5 bases). The CDR3 has 15 residues. Germline V gene sequence: CDR1 SNHLY, CDR2 FYNNEI. With 6 bases removed from V and 2 bases from J, the gap between germline ends came to 14 bases. The CDR3 region has the DNA TGTGCCAGCAGCCGACAGTCTCAGGGCAATCAGCCCCAGCATTTT. Encoded protein: CASSRQSQGNQPQHF.

The chain uses TRBV6-5 and TRBJ1-6; TRBD1 agrees at 7 bases. The CDR3 sequence is 12 residues long. CDR1 is MNHEY, CDR2 SVGAGI, per germline. After removal of 1 base from V and 13 bases from J, the junction contained 1 base not matched to a gene. CDR3 in amino acids: CASSYLQGPLHF. In DNA form, the CDR3 reads TGTGCCAGCAGTTACTTACAGGGGCCCCTCCACTTT.

This clone has a single count. The gene calls are TRBV4-1 and TRBJ2-1, with 10 bases matching TRBD2. J was trimmed by 0 bases and V by 4 bases; bases with no gene match: 6. CDR1 MGHRA and CDR2 YSYEKL come from the germline V gene. This CDR3 has 17 residues. The CDR3 bases are TGCGCCAGCAGCCCGGGACTAGCGAAGAGCTCCTACAATGAGCAGTTCTTC. It is translated as CASSPGLAKSSYNEQFF.

The chain has TRBV7-2 and TRBJ2-4, with unresolved D. Deletions cut 2 bases from V and 6 bases from J, with 5 bases between. The CDR3 is 12 residues long. The germline gives CDR1 SGHTA, CDR2 FQGNSA. The CDR3 sequence: CASSLYLNIQYF. CDR3 DNA: TGTGCCAGCAGCTTATATCTAAACATTCAGTACTTC.

The rearrangement uses TRBV6-6 and TRBJ2-1, with 7 positions matching TRBD1. Germline loops: CDR1 MNHNY, CDR2 SVGAGI (reference sequence). The CDR3 has 14 amino acids. The V gene end was trimmed by 7 bases and the J gene end by 5 bases; junction bases not matched to a gene: 8. CDR3 sequence (DNA): TGTGCCAGCACCATAGACAGGGCCAACAATGAGCAGTTCTTC. Translating gives CASTIDRANNEQFF.

This chain uses TRBV7-2 with TRBJ2-7, with TRBD1 matching over 8 bases. The CDR3 is 14 residues long. The V and J ends lost 2 bases and 4 bases, in that order; junction bases with no gene match: 4. Germline CDR1 reads SGHTA; CDR2 reads FQGNSA. The CDR3 nucleotides are TGTGCCAGCAGCTTACCGACAGGGGTTTACGAGCAGTACTTC. This encodes CASSLPTGVYEQYF.

This chain joins TRBV7-2 and TRBJ2-1; either TRBD1 or TRBD2 may fit D (5 bases each). Germline V gene sequence: CDR1 SGHTA, CDR2 FQGNSA. The CDR3 has 14 residues. Trimming removed 6 bases at V and 5 bases at J, with 14 bases between. In DNA form, the CDR3 reads TGTGCCAGCAGGTGGGGGTACAGGAACAATGAGCAGTTCTTC. As protein: CASRWGYRNNEQFF. Full variable domain (rest looked up from reference TRBV7-2 and TRBJ2-1): GAGVSQSPSNKVTEKGKDVELRCDPISGHTALYWYRQSLGQGLEFLIYFQGNSAPDKSGLPSDRFSAERTGGSVSTLTIQRTQQEDSAVYLCASRWGYRNNEQFFGPGTRLTVL.

The chain recombines TRBV18 with TRBJ2-7; 10 nucleotides agree with TRBD1. V lost 6 bases and J lost 0; bases outside the gene matches: 5. Germline CDR1 is KGHSH and CDR2 is LQKENI. The CDR3 contains 15 residues. DNA for the CDR3: TGTGCCAGCTCCCAGGGACAGGGGAGCTCCTACGAGCAGTACTTC. Protein: CASSQGQGSSYEQYF.

V usage is TRBV5-8 and J usage is TRBJ2-5, with a possible D match to TRBD2 (6 bases). The CDR3 is 14 amino acids. Between the trimmed V and J ends, which lost 6 bases and 2 bases, there was a span of 14 bases. The germline V gene has CDR1 SGHTS and CDR2 YDEGEE. CDR3 nucleotides: TGTGCCAGCAACATTGGCAGCGGGCAAGAGACCCAGTACTTC. Translation gives CASNIGSGQETQYF. The variable domain in full, with the rest retrieved from reference TRBV5-8 and TRBJ2-5, is EAGVTQSPTHLIKTRGQQATLRCSPISGHTSVYWYQQALGLGLQFLLWYDEGEERNRGNFPPRFSGRQFPNYSSELNVNALELEDSALYLCASNIGSGQETQYFGPGTRLLVL.

This clone was counted between two and nine times. V and J are TRBV27 and TRBJ2-1; no clear D gene. The CDR3 runs to 13 residues. In germline, CDR1 is MNHEY, CDR2 SMNVEV (reference sequence). Trimming removed 2 bases from V and 6 bases from J, with 8 bases in between. CDR3 nucleotides: TGTGCCAGCAGTTTAGGGCAGTTCAATGAGCAGTTCTTC. It yields the protein CASSLGQFNEQFF.

The chain joins TRBV4-1 to TRBJ2-3; D is ambiguous. CDR1 MGHRA and CDR2 YSYEKL come from the germline V gene. This CDR3 spans 13 amino acids. V lost 11 bases and J 0 bases, leaving 12 bases between the germline ends. CDR3 protein: CASAYTSTDTQYF. The CDR3 DNA sequence: TGCGCCTCAGCGTATACTAGCACAGATACGCAGTATTTT.

This chain connects TRBV7-9 to TRBJ1-4; possibly TRBD1 for D (5 bases). The CDR3 totals 17 residues. V shed 0 bases and J shed 2 bases, with 13 bases lying between them. Germline V gives CDR1 SEHNR, CDR2 FQNEAQ (reference sequence). The CDR3 nucleotides read TGTGCCAGCAGCTTAGCGATGGTAGGGGCCACTAATGAAAAACTGTTTTTT. It translates to CASSLAMVGATNEKLFF.

V gene TRBV18 combines with J gene TRBJ1-6; TRBD1 aligns across 9 bases. The CDR3 runs 16 residues. J gave up 7 bases and V 3 bases, and 7 bases lay outside the gene matches. The germline V gene has CDR1 KGHSH and CDR2 LQKENI. The CDR3 protein is CASSPISTGGNSPLHF. The CDR3 DNA is TGTGCCAGCTCACCGATCTCGACAGGGGGAAATTCACCCCTCCACTTT.

The V call is TRBV18, the J call TRBJ2-7; D not resolved. This CDR3 has 13 residues. The V gene lost 5 bases and the J gene lost 2 bases, with 10 bases spanning the gap. Germline values: CDR1 KGHSH, CDR2 LQKENI. The CDR3 nucleotides read TGTGCCAGCTCAAAGGGTACGGCCTACGAGCAGTACTTC. It yields the protein CASSKGTAYEQYF.

As to this clone: Other DNA sequences from this sample encode an identical CDR3 as well. The chain links TRBV15 to TRBJ2-1; D gene uncertain. The ends were cut back, 0 bases at V and 10 bases at J, with 10 bases in the middle. In germline, CDR1 is LNHNV, CDR2 YYDKDF (reference sequence). The CDR3 runs 13 residues. The DNA for the CDR3 is TGTGCCACCAGCAGAGATCCTGGCGGCGAGCAGTTCTTC. Translating gives CATSRDPGGEQFF.

As for this clone: The identical CDR3 is also encoded by other nucleotide sequences in the sample. This CDR3 reads CASSLTAGANVLTF. The CDR3 DNA reads TGCGCCAGCAGCTTGACGGCTGGGGCCAACGTCCTGACTTTC. The chain combines TRBV5-1 with TRBJ2-6; no reliable D call. Looked up from germline, CDR1 is SGHRS and CDR2 is YFSETQ. V lost 1 base to trimming and J lost 2 bases, with 4 bases between them. The length of the CDR3 is 14 residues.

As regards this clone: This specimen includes other DNA sequences encoding the same CDR3. The chain couples TRBV5-1 to TRBJ2-7; no definite D call. The V gene's germline CDR1 is SGHRS and CDR2 YFSETQ. The CDR3 runs 15 residues. Trimming removed 0 bases from V and 1 base from J, with 11 bases in between. The CDR3 DNA sequence: TGCGCCAGCAGCTTGGTCCCAGGTCTTTCCTACGAGCAGTACTTC. This codes for CASSLVPGLSYEQYF.

CDR3 loop: CASMRMNTEAFF. The CDR3 DNA is TGTGCCAGCATGAGGATGAACACTGAAGCTTTCTTT. The chain is built from TRBV6-5 and TRBJ1-1, with no clear D. CDR3 length: 12 residues. Germline V gives CDR1 MNHEY, CDR2 SVGAGI. V was clipped by 7 bases and J by 0 bases, with 6 bases between them.

The gene calls are TRBV27 and TRBJ2-3, with a weak D call TRBD2 (5 bases). The CDR3 runs 16 residues. The ends were cut back, 4 bases at V and 2 bases at J, with 16 bases in the middle. Germline values: CDR1 MNHEY, CDR2 SMNVEV (reference sequence). The CDR3, as DNA: TGTGCCAGCAGTTCTTTATCGGGGTGGGTCACAGATACGCAGTATTTT. Its protein product is CASSSLSGWVTDTQYF.

The chain combines TRBV6-1 with TRBJ2-7; 14 bases line up with TRBD2. Looked up from germline, CDR1 is MNHNS and CDR2 is SASEGT. Germline trimming cut 2 bases from V and 5 bases from J; bases unmatched to any gene: 5. The CDR3 sequence is 16 residues long. Here the CDR3 reads CASSEIGTSGSHEQYF. For the CDR3, the DNA is TGTGCCAGCAGTGAAATAGGGACTAGCGGGAGTCACGAGCAGTACTTC.

The rearrangement links TRBV6-5 to TRBJ2-7; maybe TRBD2 (7 bases). Trimming shortened V by 6 bases and J by 6 bases, and 18 bases separated the two germline ends. The germline CDR1 and CDR2 sequences are MNHEY and SVGAGI. The CDR3 is 14 residues long. CDR3 coding DNA: TGTGCCAGCAGGAAATACAACAGGGAGGGCGAGCAGTACTTC. Its protein is CASRKYNREGEQYF.

The V gene is TRBV18, the J gene TRBJ2-2; D is possibly TRBD1 (5 bases). The CDR3 covers 13 residues. V shed 3 bases and J shed 7 bases, with 9 bases lying between them. The V gene's germline CDR1 is KGHSH and CDR2 LQKENI. CDR3 residues: CASSPDRSGELFF. In DNA form, the CDR3 reads TGTGCCAGCTCACCTGACAGAAGCGGGGAGCTGTTTTTT.

This chain links TRBV2 with TRBJ2-3; 13 nucleotides align to TRBD2. Looked up from germline, CDR1 is SNHLY and CDR2 is FYNNEI. This CDR3 has 15 residues. The V and J ends lost 6 bases and 6 bases, in that order; junction bases with no gene match: 6. The CDR3 DNA follows: TGTGCCAGCAGGGGGGGACTAGCGGGGAGTGATACGCAGTATTTT. This codes for CASRGGLAGSDTQYF.

The chain has TRBV28 and TRBJ2-3; D gene ambiguous. Trimming stripped 4 bases from V and 0 bases from J, with 11 bases between. Germline values: CDR1 MDHEN, CDR2 SYDVKM. The CDR3 is made up of 15 amino acids. The CDR3 loop is CASSSTPDSTDTQYF. The CDR3 coding sequence is TGTGCCAGCAGTTCCACCCCGGACAGCACAGATACGCAGTATTTT.